This T cell receptor beta chain stems from a study of shared clonotypes between healthy human individuals (dated by TCRdb to 2018 to 2020). In the study overall: A couple of women and three men aged 18 to 49 years were included in the cohort. Blood TCR repertoires of roughly 5 healthy adults were deeply sequenced to estimate repertoire size and the extent of clonotype sharing between individuals. Each donor's leukapheresis produced roughly between roughly 0.85 and 9.5 billion PBMCs. For each donor, three plates each were used for CD4 naive and CD4 memory, two plates were used for CD8 naive, and one plate was used for CD8 memory. Different laboratories and diverse techniques were used to prepare libraries and sequence TCR repertoires, to increase sequencing depth and limit assay-specific biases. What the research found in general, with its limitations: Only blood was sampled, and tissue TCR repertoires likely differ from those in blood. Based on pairwise subsampling, the degree of clonotype sharing among donors was expected to be affected by sequencing depth. Incomplete sequencing was indicated by rarefaction of sorted-subset datasets, despite the large sequencing depth. Because the study included a small number of donors, the genetic and exposure-history diversity represented was limited. When a handful of donors were compared, the shared fraction of clonotypes was 5% to 6.5% for naive CD4, less than 4% for naive CD8, more than 2% for memory CD4, and 0.35% to 0.5% for memory CD8. Larger estimated clonotype richness was generally found for naive subsets than for memory subsets. Compared with non-shared clonotypes, clonotypes shared by all four sorted-subset donors had higher generation probabilities.

Donors were healthy HIV-negative adults with no recently reported acute infections or vaccinations. Every donor was a Caucasian adult residing in Nashville, Tennessee, USA. Magnetic negative selection was used to enrich CD4+ T cells, after which naive cells were positively selected on CD45RA and the negative fraction became the memory subset. After blood collection by leukapheresis, PBMCs were isolated using Ficoll-Histopaque density gradient centrifugation and then cryopreserved in the vapor phase of liquid nitrogen. Analytical flow cytometry was used to check the purity and quantity of every magnetically sorted T cell population. Each sorted fraction had its genomic DNA isolated and then quantified by UV absorbance on a Nanodrop 2000c. This clone has just one count. Its target antigen remains unknown. Per-base quality was not reported, and no clone a single base away is much larger than it. V is pared back by 5 bases and J by 1 base, with 9 bases lying between the germline termini. The germline V gene provides CDR1 MDHEN and CDR2 SYDVKM. The CDR3 sequence holds 14 residues, the cysteine and phenylalanine included. The kept DNA is CDR3 alone, 42 bases in frame from the first base.

Using the deep immunoSEQ assay, TCR CDR3 regions were amplified from genomic DNA by multiplex PCR. Genomic DNA extracted from each cell subset was distributed evenly over all wells of several immunoSEQ 96-well plates, and each plate served as one replicate. For sorted subsets, approximately 200 ng of genomic DNA, equivalent to some 33,000 T cell genomes, went into each replicate PCR. The purified libraries were quantified using a Qubit 3.0 fluorometer, sized with a Bioanalyzer 2100, and then quantified again using the KAPA Library Quantification kit. Every immunoSEQ 96-well plate was sequenced on a separate single-read 150-cycle Illumina NextSeq 550 flow cell. The authors' pipeline ran thus. Because only junctional sequences without quality scores were contained in the immunoSEQ output, filtering matching that applied to full-length reads could not be performed. To assign V/J genes and CDR3, sequences were annotated against IMGT germline references using PyIR, a Python wrapper for IgBLAST v1.9. Reads with weak V/J assignments (E-value above 1e-6), missing CDR3, stop codons, out-of-frame junctions, or ambiguous translated residues were removed. V3J clonotypes were defined as sequences sharing the same inferred V gene, J gene, and CDR3 amino acid sequence. To compute the percentage overlap between repertoires, the number of shared unique clonotypes was divided by the size of the smaller repertoire. RTK rarefaction, the Chao1 estimator, and Recon v2.1 estimates of unobserved clonotypes were used to assess repertoire richness. Generation probabilities for all TCRbeta clonotypes obtained by the gDNA method from a handful of donors were computed using OLGA. TCRdb retrieved this table from immuneACCESS and kept in-frame rearrangements only. Not all clones are present; in checked studies, unresolved V genes account for under half, and no reason is known for the remainder. V, J and clone size were drawn from that table, and D and trimming were deduced from the DNA. This sample is represented by 500,000 to 550,000 clones; 95% to 97% of them were singletons. The top ten clonotypes cover 0.05% to 0.08% of the sample.

The receptor was derived from a woman aged 30 to 39 in good health. Sequenced sample: naive CD4+ T cells sorted from blood. The cell subset or site label, read with the paper, signifies: CD45RA+ positively selected. The chain is assembled from TRBV28 and TRBJ1-5; the D gene cannot be resolved reliably. The nucleotides are TGTGCCAGCAGTCCAACTCACAGCAATCAGCCCCAGCATTTT. Its translation reads: CASSPTHSNQPQHF.